This TCR beta chain was identified in a study of T cell responses to AZD1222 COVID-19 vaccine. Findings and limits, study-wide: Clonal diversity was possibly underestimated; the donors were predominantly white British and more often female. Spike-spanning, vaccine-associated CD4 TCRs were dominant at 160-218 and 743-854. Repertoires were collected only later (after the peak T cell response had occurred).

The CDR3 has 18 residues. Germline CDR1 is SGHTA and CDR2 is FQGNSA. V lost 6 bases and J lost 5, with 28 bases in between. This clone was detected only a few times. Antigen specificity is unknown. The protocol was immunoSEQ multiplex PCR, while the TCRdb copy is restricted to in-frame clones and leaves out a portion. The profile shows 150,000 or so clones, more than 85% of them singletons. Sequenced material: peripheral blood, taken 28 days after the second AZD1222 dose. The chain uses TRBV7-2 and TRBJ1-1, with D perhaps TRBD1 (6 bases). This sequence originates from an adult who received the AZD1222 COVID-19 vaccine. The DNA of the CDR3 is TGTGCCAGCAGGCACGGCCCGTATAGGGGACAAAGTAGTACTGAAGCTTTCTTT. Amino acid sequence: CASRHGPYRGQSSTEAFF.